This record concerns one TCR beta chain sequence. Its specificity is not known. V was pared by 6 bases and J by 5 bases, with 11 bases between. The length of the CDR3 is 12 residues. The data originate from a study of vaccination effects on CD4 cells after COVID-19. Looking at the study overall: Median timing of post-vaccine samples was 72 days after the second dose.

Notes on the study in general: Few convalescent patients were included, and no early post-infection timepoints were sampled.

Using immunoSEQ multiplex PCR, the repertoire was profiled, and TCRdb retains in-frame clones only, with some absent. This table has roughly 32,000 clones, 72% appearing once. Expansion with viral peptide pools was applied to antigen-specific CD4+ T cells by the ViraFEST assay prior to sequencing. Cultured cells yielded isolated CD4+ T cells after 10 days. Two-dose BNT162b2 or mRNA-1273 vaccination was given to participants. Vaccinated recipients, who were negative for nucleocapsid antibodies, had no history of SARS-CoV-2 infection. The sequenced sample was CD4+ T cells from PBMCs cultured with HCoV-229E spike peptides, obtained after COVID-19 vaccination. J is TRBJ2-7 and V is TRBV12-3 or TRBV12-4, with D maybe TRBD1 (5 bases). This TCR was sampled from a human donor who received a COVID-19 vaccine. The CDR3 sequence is CASRDSSDEQYF. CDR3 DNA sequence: TGTGCCAGCAGAGACAGTTCCGACGAGCAGTACTTC.